This T cell receptor (beta chain) came from a study of CD8 T cells in Susac syndrome. CD8+ and CD4+ T cells from blood underwent TCR beta sequencing. TEMRA cells were FACS-enriched, with CD8+ and CD4+ T cells isolated negatively. Random hexamers primed reverse transcription of about 0.45 to 1 ug RNA. Amplification of TCR beta CDR3 was carried out by immunoSEQ multiplex PCR, which covered 54 Vbeta and 13 Jbeta segments. TCRdb ran MiXCR on the immunoSEQ multiplex PCR reads and lists one entry per CDR3 protein. The sample has 150,000 or so distinct CDR3 sequences, about 95% seen once. Germline values: CDR1 SNHLY, CDR2 FYNNEI. CDR3 length equals 14 residues. V dropped 10 bases and J dropped 0; count of bases not matched to a gene: 1.

The receptor was isolated from a human donor with multiple sclerosis. The chain uses TRBV2 and TRBJ2-6; 9 bases are shared with TRBD1. The sequencing input was CD8+ T cells from PBMCs. CDR3 region: CATQGASGANVLTF. In DNA form, the CDR3 reads TGTGCCACACAGGGGGCCTCTGGGGCCAACGTCCTGACTTTC.